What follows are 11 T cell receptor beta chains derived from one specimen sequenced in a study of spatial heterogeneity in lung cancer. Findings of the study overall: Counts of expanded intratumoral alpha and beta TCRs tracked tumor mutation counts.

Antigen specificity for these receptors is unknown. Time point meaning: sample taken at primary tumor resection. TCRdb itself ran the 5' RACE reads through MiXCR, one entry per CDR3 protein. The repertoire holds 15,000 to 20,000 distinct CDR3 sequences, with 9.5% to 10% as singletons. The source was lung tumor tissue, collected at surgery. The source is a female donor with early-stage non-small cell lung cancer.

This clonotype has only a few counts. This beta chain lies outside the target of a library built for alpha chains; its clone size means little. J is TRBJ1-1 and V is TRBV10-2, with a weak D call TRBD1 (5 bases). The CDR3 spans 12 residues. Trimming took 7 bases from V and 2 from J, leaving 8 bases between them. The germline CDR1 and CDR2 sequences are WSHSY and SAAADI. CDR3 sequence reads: CASTQGNTEAFF. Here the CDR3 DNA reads TGCGCCAGCACCCAGGGCAACACTGAAGCTTTCTTT.

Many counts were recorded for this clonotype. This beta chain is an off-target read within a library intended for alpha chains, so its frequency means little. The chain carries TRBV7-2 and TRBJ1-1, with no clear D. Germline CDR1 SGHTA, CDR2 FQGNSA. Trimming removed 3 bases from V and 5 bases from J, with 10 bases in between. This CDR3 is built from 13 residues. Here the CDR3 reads CASSFGRWTEAFF. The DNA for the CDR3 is TGTGCCAGCAGCTTTGGGCGTTGGACTGAAGCTTTCTTT.

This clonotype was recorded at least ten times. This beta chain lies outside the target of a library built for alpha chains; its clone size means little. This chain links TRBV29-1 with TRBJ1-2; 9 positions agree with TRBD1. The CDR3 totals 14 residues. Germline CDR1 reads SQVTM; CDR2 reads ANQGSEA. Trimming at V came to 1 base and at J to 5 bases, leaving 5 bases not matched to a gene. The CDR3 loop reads CSVEGRTGVYGYTF. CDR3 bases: TGCAGCGTTGAAGGACGGACAGGGGTATATGGCTACACCTTC.

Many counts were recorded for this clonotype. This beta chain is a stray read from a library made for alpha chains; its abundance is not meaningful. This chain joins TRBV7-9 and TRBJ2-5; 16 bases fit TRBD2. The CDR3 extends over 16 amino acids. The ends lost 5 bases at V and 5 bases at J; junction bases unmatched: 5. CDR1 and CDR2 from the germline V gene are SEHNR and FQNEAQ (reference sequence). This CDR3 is CASSPGLAGGLETQYF. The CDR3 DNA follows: TGTGCCAGCAGCCCGGGACTAGCGGGGGGGCTTGAGACCCAGTACTTC.

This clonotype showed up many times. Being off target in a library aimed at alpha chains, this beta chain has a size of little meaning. The CDR3 protein is CASSLVRETREAFF. The DNA for the CDR3 is TGTGCCAGCAGCTTAGTGCGTGAGACACGTGAAGCTTTCTTT. The chain links TRBV7-9 to TRBJ1-1; D not certain. Germline loops: CDR1 SEHNR, CDR2 FQNEAQ (reference sequence). The CDR3 contains 14 residues. The germline V and J ends were trimmed by 1 base and 7 bases, with 13 bases remaining between them.

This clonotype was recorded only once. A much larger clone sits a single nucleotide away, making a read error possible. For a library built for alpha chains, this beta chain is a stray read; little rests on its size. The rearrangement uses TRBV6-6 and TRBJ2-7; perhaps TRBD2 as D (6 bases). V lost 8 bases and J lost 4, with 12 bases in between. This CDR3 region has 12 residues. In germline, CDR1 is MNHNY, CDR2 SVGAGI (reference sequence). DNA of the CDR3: TGTGCCAGCTCTGACCGGGGGTACGAGCAGTACTTC. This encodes CASSDRGYEQYF.

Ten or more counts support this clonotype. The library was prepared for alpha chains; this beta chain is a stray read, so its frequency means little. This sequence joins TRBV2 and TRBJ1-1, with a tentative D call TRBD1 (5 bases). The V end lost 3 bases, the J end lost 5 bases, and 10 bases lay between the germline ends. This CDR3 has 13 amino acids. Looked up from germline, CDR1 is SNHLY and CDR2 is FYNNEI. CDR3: CASSDRGGTEAFF. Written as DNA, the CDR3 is TGTGCCAGCAGTGACCGTGGGGGGACTGAAGCTTTCTTT.

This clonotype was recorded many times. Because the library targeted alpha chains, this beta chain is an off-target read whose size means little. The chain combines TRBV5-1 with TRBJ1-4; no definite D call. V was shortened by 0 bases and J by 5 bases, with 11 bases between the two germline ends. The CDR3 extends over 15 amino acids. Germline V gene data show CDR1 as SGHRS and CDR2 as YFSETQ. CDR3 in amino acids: CASSLATIPNEKLFF. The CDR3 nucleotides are TGCGCCAGCAGCTTGGCCACGATACCGAATGAAAAACTGTTTTTT.

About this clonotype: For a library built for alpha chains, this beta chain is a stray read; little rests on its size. The CDR3 is CASSEWRADTDTQYF. For the CDR3, the DNA is TGTGCCAGCAGTGAATGGCGGGCTGACACAGATACGCAGTATTTT. V usage is TRBV2 and J usage is TRBJ2-3; tentatively, D is TRBD2 (5 bases). Trimming removed 2 bases at V and 2 bases at J, with 11 bases between. The CDR3 consists of 15 residues. Germline-derived CDR1 and CDR2 are SNHLY and FYNNEI.

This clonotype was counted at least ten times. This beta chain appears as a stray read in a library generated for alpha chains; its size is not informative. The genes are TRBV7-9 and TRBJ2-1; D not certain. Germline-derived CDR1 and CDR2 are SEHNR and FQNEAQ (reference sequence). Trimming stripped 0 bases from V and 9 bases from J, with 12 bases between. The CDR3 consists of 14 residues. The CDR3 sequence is CASSLAGQQGEQFF. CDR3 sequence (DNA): TGTGCCAGCAGCTTAGCGGGTCAGCAAGGTGAGCAGTTCTTC. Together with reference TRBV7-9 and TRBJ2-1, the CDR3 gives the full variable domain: DTGVSQNPRHKITKRGQNVTFRCDPISEHNRLYWYRQTLGQGPEFLTYFQNEAQLEKSRLLSDRFSAERPKGSFSTLEIQRTEQGDSAMYLCASSLAGQQGEQFFGPGTRLTVL.

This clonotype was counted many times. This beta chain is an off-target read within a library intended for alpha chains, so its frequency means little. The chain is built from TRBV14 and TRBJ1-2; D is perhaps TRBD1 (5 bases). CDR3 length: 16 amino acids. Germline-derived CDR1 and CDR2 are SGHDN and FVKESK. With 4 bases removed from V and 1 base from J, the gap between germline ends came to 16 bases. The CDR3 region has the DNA TGTGCCAGCAGCCCCTACCGGGACGGGCGTAACTATGGCTACACCTTC. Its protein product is CASSPYRDGRNYGYTF.